This passage covers 32 T cell receptor beta chains from one sample sequenced in a study of T cells in Graves' hyperthyroidism and ophthalmopathy. There were TCR beta CDR3 regions amplified from RNA transcripts. An initial round of RT-PCR targeting the TCR CDR3 relied on the HTBI primer set. TCRdb re-derived calls from the multiplex PCR reads in MiXCR, one entry per CDR3 protein. The sample contains around 520,000 distinct CDR3 sequences, 14% of which appear only once. Sequenced: blood. These receptors were obtained from a woman aged 40 to 50 with Graves' hyperthyroidism.

This clonotype showed up many times. V usage is TRBV29-1 and J usage is TRBJ2-7; 8 bases are a match to TRBD2. The CDR3 sequence is 15 residues long. The germline V gene has CDR1 SQVTM and CDR2 ANQGSEA. Unmatched junction bases numbered 13, after V lost 7 bases and J lost 2 bases. CDR3 coding DNA: TGCAGCGCCGACTCGGGAGGGACCCCACCCTACGAGCAGTACTTC. Translation: CSADSGGTPPYEQYF.

Many counts were recorded for this clonotype. J is TRBJ2-1 and V is TRBV5-5; D is undetermined. Trimming took 4 bases from V and 0 from J, leaving 8 bases between them. The CDR3 runs to 14 residues. In germline, CDR1 is SGHKS, CDR2 YYEKEE (reference sequence). CDR3 sequence: CASSQTGSYNEQFF. The CDR3 bases are TGTGCCAGCAGCCAGACGGGCTCCTACAATGAGCAGTTCTTC.

This clonotype was counted ten times or more. The V gene is TRBV27, the J gene TRBJ1-2; 7 bases fit TRBD1. V dropped 5 bases and J dropped 5; count of bases not matched to a gene: 5. CDR3 length: 13 amino acids. Germline CDR1 reads MNHEY; CDR2 reads SMNVEV (reference sequence). The chain's CDR3 is CASSPLTGYGYTF. CDR3 sequence (DNA): TGTGCCAGCAGTCCATTGACAGGGTATGGCTACACCTTC.

This clonotype showed up many times. The chain has TRBV12-3 or TRBV12-4 and TRBJ2-1; 7 nucleotides agree with TRBD2. The CDR3 consists of 14 residues. J was trimmed by 8 bases and V by 1 base; bases with no gene match: 5. CDR3 region: CASSLGHTSDEQFF. The DNA for the CDR3 is TGTGCCAGCAGTTTAGGCCACACTAGCGATGAGCAGTTCTTC.

The chain links TRBV6-1 to TRBJ1-6, with 7 bases matching TRBD1. Germline CDR1 is MNHNS and CDR2 is SASEGT. Germline trimming cut 7 bases from V and 4 bases from J; bases unmatched to any gene: 10. CDR3 length: 16 residues. DNA for the CDR3: TGTGCCAGCACTCAAGGGGGCGGCAAGTATAATTCACCCCTCCACTTT. Translating it yields CASTQGGGKYNSPLHF.

As for this clonotype: A junction boundary mismatches the germline segment, possibly from a read error. This chain links TRBV7-9 with TRBJ2-2; D is possibly TRBD2 (6 bases). This CDR3 has 14 amino acids. Germline CDR1 reads SEHNR; CDR2 reads FQNEAQ (reference sequence). CDR3 nucleotide sequence: TGTGCCAGCATATGGGGAGTTGAAGGCGGGGAGCTGTTCTTT. Translated, it gives CASIWGVEGGELFF.

This sequence joins TRBV6-1 and TRBJ2-5, with 11 bases matching TRBD2. This CDR3 comprises 17 residues. Germline-derived CDR1 and CDR2 are MNHNS and SASEGT. V lost 5 bases, J lost 2 bases, and 10 bases stayed unmatched. For the CDR3, the DNA is TGTGCCAGCAGTCATGAGACTAGCGGGATAATACAAGAGACCCAGTACTTC. As protein: CASSHETSGIIQETQYF.

This clonotype was observed a few times. This chain connects TRBV12-3 or TRBV12-4 to TRBJ2-2; 11 bases line up with TRBD2. Trimming took 10 bases from V and 2 from J; bases not matched to a gene: 9. The CDR3 has 16 amino acids. CDR3 region: CAIPRTSGSNTGELFF. For the CDR3, the DNA is TGTGCCATCCCGAGGACTAGCGGGTCTAACACCGGGGAGCTGTTTTTT.

Concerning this clonotype itself: A much larger clone lies a single base off, so this may be a read error. The chain carries TRBV15 and TRBJ2-5; 7 positions agree with TRBD1. Per the germline V gene, CDR1 is LNHNV and CDR2 is YYDKDF (reference sequence). The junction had 17 bases not matched to a gene; V was cut back by 8 bases and J by 5 bases. CDR3 length: 16 residues. CDR3 coding DNA: TGTGCCACCGGCACCCCCCGGACAGGTTGGCCGGAGACCCAGTACTTC. Protein sequence: CATGTPRTGWPETQYF.

This clonotype has a count of ten or more. J is TRBJ1-1 and V is TRBV30, with a tentative D call TRBD1 (5 bases). Germline CDR1 reads GTSNPN; CDR2 reads SVGIG (reference sequence). The V end was cut by 4 bases, the J end by 6 bases, with 9 bases between. The CDR3 is made up of 11 amino acids. CDR3 sequence reads: CAWIRGPEAFF. The CDR3 nucleotides are TGTGCCTGGATTAGGGGCCCTGAAGCTTTCTTT.

The chain couples TRBV15 to TRBJ2-7, with D unclear. The germline CDR1 and CDR2 sequences are LNHNV and YYDKDF (reference sequence). The CDR3 length is 12 residues. The V and J ends lost 0 bases and 5 bases respectively, with 5 bases between them. This CDR3 reads CATSRERNEQYF. The CDR3 DNA reads TGTGCCACCAGCAGAGAACGTAACGAGCAGTACTTC.

This clonotype has ten or more counts. The chain recombines TRBV28 with TRBJ1-1; the D gene is possibly TRBD1 (6 bases). The CDR3 is made up of 13 amino acids. V shed 8 bases and J shed 2 bases, with 12 bases lying between them. Germline V gene sequence: CDR1 MDHEN, CDR2 SYDVKM. The CDR3 loop is CASGGNSNTEAFF. In nucleotides, the CDR3 is TGTGCCAGCGGGGGCAACTCCAACACTGAAGCTTTCTTT.

The CDR3 region has the DNA TGCAGTGCTAGAGCCGGGACTAGCGGCGGGAGGCACCCCTACGAGCAGTACTTC. Its protein is CSARAGTSGGRHPYEQYF. The chain uses TRBV20-1 and TRBJ2-7; TRBD2 matches at 11 bases. V shed 1 base and J 2 bases; nucleotides not matched to a gene: 13. The CDR3 sequence is 18 residues long. Germline V gene lookup returns CDR1 DFQATT and CDR2 SNEGSKA (reference sequence).

This clonotype has more than one count but fewer than ten. The chain recombines TRBV27 with TRBJ2-2, with 10 bases identical to TRBD2. Germline V gene sequence: CDR1 MNHEY, CDR2 SMNVEV (reference sequence). J lost 0 bases, V lost 8 bases, and 12 bases had no gene match. The CDR3 totals 18 residues. The CDR3 here is CASSDLAGVGANTGELFF. The CDR3 DNA is TGTGCCAGCTCAGACCTAGCGGGAGTGGGAGCGAACACCGGGGAGCTGTTTTTT.

This clonotype has just a few counts. The chain recombines TRBV16 with TRBJ2-1; D gene ambiguous. Germline lookup yields CDR1 KGHSY and CDR2 FQNENV. V lost 4 bases, J lost 3 bases, and 10 bases lay in between. This CDR3 contains 14 residues. CDR3 protein: CASSPSAFYNEQFF. DNA of the CDR3: TGTGCCAGCAGCCCCTCGGCCTTCTACAATGAGCAGTTCTTC.

Note on this clonotype: A clone one base away is much larger, so this may be a read error. The chain employs TRBV20-1 and TRBJ2-7, with TRBD1 matching 12 bases. CDR3 length: 13 amino acids. From germline, CDR1 is DFQATT and CDR2 SNEGSKA (reference sequence). V trimming: 8 bases; J trimming: 6 bases; junction bases outside the gene matches: 8. The CDR3 DNA reads TGCAGTACTCTCCGGGACAGGGGGCTCGAGCAGTACTTC. Translated, it gives CSTLRDRGLEQYF.

The table lists this clonotype with a few counts. This chain joins TRBV20-1 and TRBJ2-1; the D gene is possibly TRBD2 (6 bases). Germline loops: CDR1 DFQATT, CDR2 SNEGSKA (reference sequence). The CDR3 is 12 amino acids. Trimming took off 1 base at V and 5 bases at J, with 6 bases between the two ends. The CDR3 loop is CSARAGDNEQFF. For the CDR3, the DNA is TGCAGTGCTAGAGCGGGAGACAATGAGCAGTTCTTC.

Of note for this clonotype: A read error may be the cause here, since a much bigger clone is one base away. The gene calls are TRBV20-1 and TRBJ2-6; D is undetermined. The CDR3 runs to 16 residues. The germline gives CDR1 DFQATT, CDR2 SNEGSKA (reference sequence). The ends were cut back, 6 bases at V and 2 bases at J, with 17 bases in the middle. CDR3 bases: TGCAGTGCCCCGCGGCGGCCCACCCCTGGGGCCAACGTCCTGACTTTC. Residues: CSAPRRPTPGANVLTF.

The CDR3 protein is CASSHIAASSYNEQFF. In DNA form, the CDR3 reads TGTGCCAGCAGCCATATAGCGGCGAGCTCCTACAATGAGCAGTTCTTC. The chain is built from TRBV2 and TRBJ2-1; the D gene is possibly TRBD2 (6 bases). Germline V CDR1 and CDR2: SNHLY, FYNNEI. V was trimmed by 6 bases and J by 0 bases, leaving 15 bases between them. The CDR3 extends over 16 amino acids.

The sample holds many counts of this clonotype. The rearrangement uses TRBV13 and TRBJ1-1; maybe TRBD1 (6 bases). V was cut by 4 bases and J by 6 bases, with 18 bases left in between. Germline V gene lookup returns CDR1 PRHDT and CDR2 FYEKMQ (reference sequence). The CDR3 spans 15 residues. Written as DNA, the CDR3 is TGTGCCAGCAGCTCCCGGGACACCCAAATCGCTGAAGCTTTCTTT. It yields the protein CASSSRDTQIAEAFF.

This clonotype was seen repeatedly, ten times or more. The chain combines TRBV6-1 with TRBJ1-1, with 8 nucleotides matching TRBD1. The germline V gene has CDR1 MNHNS and CDR2 SASEGT. With 2 bases clipped from V and 5 bases from J, the junction kept 13 bases outside the gene matches. This CDR3 comprises 17 residues. The chain's CDR3 is CASSESQGATLGTEAFF. The CDR3 nucleotides read TGTGCCAGCAGTGAATCCCAGGGGGCGACTTTGGGGACTGAAGCTTTCTTT.

This chain joins TRBV10-3 and TRBJ2-1; 7 bases line up with TRBD1. The CDR3 loop spans 14 amino acids. The V gene's germline CDR1 is ENHRY and CDR2 SYGVKD. V trimming: 0 bases; J trimming: 7 bases; junction bases outside the gene matches: 3. CDR3 DNA: TGTGCCATCAGTGAGTCGACAGGGTCTAATGAGCAGTTCTTC. As protein: CAISESTGSNEQFF.

This clonotype was detected ten times or more. This chain uses TRBV10-3 with TRBJ2-1, with D maybe TRBD1 (6 bases). V was trimmed by 4 bases and J by 1 base, leaving 8 bases between them. CDR3 size: 14 residues. Germline lookup yields CDR1 ENHRY and CDR2 SYGVKD. The CDR3 DNA reads as TGTGCCATCAGTGCACAGGGATCCTACAATGAGCAGTTCTTC. This sequence encodes CAISAQGSYNEQFF.

This chain joins TRBV19 and TRBJ2-1, with 8 positions matching TRBD2. CDR1 is LNHDA and CDR2 is SQIVND in the germline V gene (reference sequence). Trimming at V came to 5 bases and at J to 5 bases, leaving 8 bases not matched to a gene. This CDR3 spans 15 amino acids. CDR3 DNA: TGTGCCAGTAGTGTCCAGAGCGGGAGCAACAATGAGCAGTTCTTC. Translating it yields CASSVQSGSNNEQFF.

This clonotype was found many times. This chain uses TRBV3-1 with TRBJ2-3; 13 nucleotides agree with TRBD2. In germline, CDR1 is LGHDT, CDR2 YNNKEL (reference sequence). V trimming: 5 bases; J trimming: 4 bases; junction bases outside the gene matches: 9. The CDR3 extends over 17 amino acids. CDR3 loop: CASSVHGLAGEADTQYF. As DNA, the CDR3 is TGTGCCAGCAGCGTTCACGGACTAGCGGGAGAAGCAGATACGCAGTATTTT.

This clonotype was seen ten or more times. The J gene is TRBJ2-1, the V gene TRBV7-9, with D maybe TRBD2 (6 bases). Trimming took off 1 base at V and 4 bases at J, with 11 bases between the two ends. This CDR3 region has 15 residues. CDR1 SEHNR and CDR2 FQNEAQ come from the germline V gene (reference sequence). The CDR3: CASSLGRRGYNEQFF. The CDR3 DNA reads TGTGCCAGCAGCTTAGGCCGGAGGGGATACAATGAGCAGTTCTTC.

The chain uses TRBV27 and TRBJ2-1; TRBD2 agrees at 13 bases. J lost 9 bases, V lost 4 bases, and 6 bases had no gene match. CDR3 length equals 15 residues. From germline, CDR1 is MNHEY and CDR2 SMNVEV (reference sequence). CDR3 protein: CASSSGLAGEAEQFF. The CDR3 bases are TGTGCCAGCAGTTCAGGACTAGCGGGAGAGGCTGAGCAGTTCTTC.

This chain links TRBV3-1 with TRBJ2-7, with D hard to call. This CDR3 is 12 amino acids long. Germline CDR1 and CDR2: LGHDT and YNNKEL (reference sequence). The V and J ends lost 3 bases and 3 bases respectively, with 6 bases between them. The CDR3: CASSHQYYEQYF. CDR3 bases: TGTGCCAGCAGCCATCAGTACTACGAGCAGTACTTC.

This clonotype has only a few counts. The chain recombines TRBV7-3 with TRBJ2-7; possibly TRBD2 for D (6 bases). The CDR3 loop spans 13 amino acids. CDR1 and CDR2 from the germline V gene are SGHTA and FQGTGA. Deletions cut 5 bases from V and 5 bases from J, with 13 bases between. The CDR3 region has the DNA TGTGCCAGCAGCGCCCGCGGAGGGAACGAGCAGTACTTC. This sequence encodes CASSARGGNEQYF.

This clonotype was counted at least ten times. The CDR3 spells CSAGTSGNEQFF. For the CDR3, the DNA is TGCAGTGCCGGGACTAGCGGGAATGAGCAGTTCTTC. The genes are TRBV20-1 and TRBJ2-1, with 12 bases matching TRBD2. The V gene's germline CDR1 is DFQATT and CDR2 SNEGSKA (reference sequence). The length of the CDR3 is 12 residues. V was pared by 6 bases and J by 7 bases, with 1 base of the junction left unmatched.

This clonotype was found many times. This chain joins TRBV6-2 or TRBV6-3 and TRBJ1-1; D remains unclear. Trimming stripped 2 bases from V and 0 bases from J, with 4 bases between. Germline assignment: CDR1 MNHEY and CDR2 SVGEGT. The CDR3 is 13 residues long. In DNA, the CDR3 is TGTGCCAGCAGTTACCGAATGAACACTGAAGCTTTCTTT. Translating gives CASSYRMNTEAFF.

This clonotype was recorded at least ten times. V gene TRBV28 combines with J gene TRBJ1-2, with D possibly matching TRBD1 (5 bases). Germline CDR1 is MDHEN and CDR2 is SYDVKM. The CDR3 extends over 16 amino acids. V lost 5 bases to trimming and J lost 2 bases, with 18 bases between them. Here the CDR3 reads CASSPMGGVKNYGYTF. Here the CDR3 DNA reads TGTGCCAGCAGTCCGATGGGGGGGGTCAAAAACTATGGCTACACCTTC.